The T cell receptor beta chain described here comes from a study of T cell responses to AZD1222 COVID-19 vaccine. This clone was seen a handful of times. Antigen: not known. Findings and caveats of the study: It should be noted that donors were predominantly white British and more often female, and clonal diversity was possibly underestimated. Spike regions recognized by vaccine-associated CD4 TCRs spanned the protein, led by 160-218 and 743-854.

The protocol was immunoSEQ multiplex PCR, while the TCRdb copy is restricted to in-frame clones and leaves out a portion. The data show more than 150,000 clones, around 88% seen once. The source material was peripheral blood, sampled on day 0 of AZD1222 vaccination. The receptor was derived from an adult in good health.

CDR3 sequence reads: CASSWDPYNQPQHF. CDR3 nucleotides: TGTGCCAGCAGCTGGGACCCCTACAATCAGCCCCAGCATTTT. The chain links TRBV7-8 to TRBJ1-5; tentative D call: TRBD1 (5 bases). CDR3 length: 14 amino acids. V gave up 4 bases and J gave up 3 bases, with 10 bases separating them. The germline gives CDR1 SGHVS, CDR2 FQNEAQ.